What follows are 7 T cell receptor beta chains derived from one specimen sequenced in a study of OX40 agonist ivuxolimab in advanced cancers. The table came from immunoSEQ multiplex PCR; TCRdb's copy has only in-frame clones and leaves some out. Counted here are around 60,000 clones, around 90% occurring once; the ten biggest clones make up around 16%. The specimen comprised CD4+ or CD8+ T cells sorted from blood, sampled in a trial of the OX40 agonist ivuxolimab. The source is an adult with an advanced solid tumor such as melanoma, head and neck, liver or kidney cancer.

The chain couples TRBV21-1 to TRBJ2-1; TRBD1 reflects the table's D call only, with no check against the DNA. TRBV21-1 is designated a pseudogene. CDR3 length equals 15 residues. Here the CDR3 reads CASSKPGQFRNEQFF. The CDR3 DNA follows: TGTGCCAGCAGCAAACCAGGACAGTTTCGGAATGAGCAGTTCTTC.

The V and J genes are TRBV6-5 and TRBJ2-7; no firm D call. In germline, CDR1 is MNHEY, CDR2 SVGAGI. Trimming cost V 2 bases and J 3 bases, with 2 bases left between them. This CDR3 spans 11 amino acids. The DNA for the CDR3 is TGTGCCAGCAGTTACGACTACGAGCAGTACTTC. Translating it yields CASSYDYEQYF.

The rearrangement uses TRBV5-6 and TRBJ2-1; D uncertain. The germline CDR1 and CDR2 sequences are SGHDT and YYEEEE. The CDR3 totals 16 residues. Trimming stripped 0 bases from V and 0 bases from J, with 10 bases between. As DNA, the CDR3 is TGTGCCAGCAGCTTGGCACAAATGAGCTCCTACAATGAGCAGTTCTTC. Translated, it gives CASSLAQMSSYNEQFF.

The chain joins TRBV10-3 to TRBJ2-7, with TRBD2 as a possible D gene (5 bases). Germline CDR1 and CDR2: ENHRY and SYGVKD. Trimming left V 0 bases short and J 5 bases short, with 17 bases between. The CDR3 runs 16 residues. The CDR3 region is CAISESDVRGRNEQYF. The CDR3, as DNA: TGTGCCATCAGTGAGTCCGATGTAAGAGGGCGGAACGAGCAGTACTTC.

The chain has TRBV7-9 and TRBJ2-7; unclear D gene. Trimming cost V 5 bases and J 3 bases, with 17 bases left between them. Germline CDR1 reads SEHNR; CDR2 reads FQNEAQ (reference sequence). CDR3 size: 15 residues. Here the CDR3 reads CASSESKGWSYEQYF. For the CDR3, the DNA is TGTGCCAGCAGCGAGTCTAAGGGTTGGAGCTACGAGCAGTACTTC.

CDR3 loop: CASSQGLAGGGSYNEQFF. CDR3 sequence (DNA): TGCGCCAGCAGCCAAGGACTAGCGGGAGGGGGGTCCTACAATGAGCAGTTCTTC. The chain couples TRBV4-1 to TRBJ2-1, with 14 positions matching TRBD2. This CDR3 has 18 amino acids. Germline V gene sequence: CDR1 MGHRA, CDR2 YSYEKL. Losses at the gene ends were 1 base for V and 1 base for J; bases not matched to a gene: 3.

This clone was counted a few times. The gene calls are TRBV5-5 and TRBJ1-2, with a possible D match to TRBD1 (5 bases). CDR1 SGHKS and CDR2 YYEKEE come from the germline V gene (reference sequence). The V end was cut by 2 bases, the J end by 3 bases, with 14 bases between. The CDR3 runs to 15 residues. The CDR3 DNA is TGTGCCAGCAGCTTTAGCGACAGAACTGACTATGGCTACACCTTC. Translation gives CASSFSDRTDYGYTF.